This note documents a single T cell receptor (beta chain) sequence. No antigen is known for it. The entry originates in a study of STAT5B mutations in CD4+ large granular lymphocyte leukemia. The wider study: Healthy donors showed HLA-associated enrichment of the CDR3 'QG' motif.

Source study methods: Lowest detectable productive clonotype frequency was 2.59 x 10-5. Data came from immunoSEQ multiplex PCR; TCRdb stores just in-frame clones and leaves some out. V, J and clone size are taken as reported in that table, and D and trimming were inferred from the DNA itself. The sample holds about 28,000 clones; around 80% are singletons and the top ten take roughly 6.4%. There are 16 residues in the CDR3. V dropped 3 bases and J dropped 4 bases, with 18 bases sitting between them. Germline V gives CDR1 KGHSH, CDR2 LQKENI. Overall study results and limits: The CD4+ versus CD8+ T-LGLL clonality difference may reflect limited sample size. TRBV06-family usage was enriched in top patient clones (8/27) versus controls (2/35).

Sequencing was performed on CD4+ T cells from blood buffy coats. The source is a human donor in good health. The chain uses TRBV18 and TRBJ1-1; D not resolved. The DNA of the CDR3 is TGTGCCAGCTCACCGATTGGCGGGGAGACCCCCACTGAAGCTTTCTTT. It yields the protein CASSPIGGETPTEAFF.